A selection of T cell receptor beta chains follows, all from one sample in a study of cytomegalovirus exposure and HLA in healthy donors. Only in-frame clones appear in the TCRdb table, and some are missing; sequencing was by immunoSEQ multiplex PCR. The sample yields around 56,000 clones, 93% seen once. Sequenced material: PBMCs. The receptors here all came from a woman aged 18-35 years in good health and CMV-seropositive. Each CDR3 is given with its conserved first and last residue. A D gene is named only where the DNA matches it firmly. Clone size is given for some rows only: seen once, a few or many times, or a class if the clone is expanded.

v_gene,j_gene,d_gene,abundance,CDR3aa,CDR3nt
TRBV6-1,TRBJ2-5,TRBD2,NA,CASHKWGGRETQYF,TGTGCCAGCCATAAGTGGGGGGGAAGGGAGACCCAGTACTTC
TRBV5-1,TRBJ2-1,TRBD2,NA,CASRNSGGTMTYNEQFF,TGCGCCAGCAGAAATAGCGGGGGGACAATGACCTACAATGAGCAGTTCTTC
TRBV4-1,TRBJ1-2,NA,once,CASSRRDTLITF,TGCGCCAGCAGCCGCCGGGACACCTTAATCACCTTC
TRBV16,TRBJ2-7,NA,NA,CASSQPSEGVNEQYF,TGTGCCAGCAGCCAACCTTCCGAAGGGGTCAACGAGCAGTACTTC
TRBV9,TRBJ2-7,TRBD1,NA,CASSGQGDYEQYF,TGTGCCAGCAGCGGACAGGGGGATTACGAGCAGTACTTC
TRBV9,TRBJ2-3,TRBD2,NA,CASSALAGLMSTDTQYF,TGTGCCAGCAGCGCCCTAGCGGGATTGATGAGCACAGATACGCAGTATTTT
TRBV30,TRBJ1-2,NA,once,CAWSPPVNLNYGYTF,TGTGCCTGGAGTCCCCCGGTTAATCTTAACTATGGCTACACCTTC
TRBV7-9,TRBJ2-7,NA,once,CASSAGQGTYEQYF,TGTGCCAGCAGCGCCGGACAAGGCACCTACGAGCAGTACTTC
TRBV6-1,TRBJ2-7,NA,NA,CASSESSYEQYF,TGTGCCAGCAGTGAATCATCCTACGAGCAGTACTTC
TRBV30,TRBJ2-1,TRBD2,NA,CAWSTYSGGSYNEQFF,TGTGCCTGGAGTACCTATAGCGGGGGAAGCTACAATGAGCAGTTCTTC
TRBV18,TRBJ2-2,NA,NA,CASSPSGTGELFF,TGTGCCAGCTCACCATCGGGCACCGGGGAGCTGTTTTTT
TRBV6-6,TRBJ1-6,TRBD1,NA,CASSYYGQGGSPLHF,TGTGCCAGCAGTTACTATGGACAGGGAGGTTCACCCCTCCACTTT
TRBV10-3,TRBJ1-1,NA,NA,CAIRDSWGDTEAFF,TGTGCCATCAGGGACTCCTGGGGGGACACTGAAGCTTTCTTT
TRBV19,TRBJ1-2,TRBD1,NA,CASSNPTGQDYYGYTF,TGTGCCAGTAGTAACCCTACCGGACAGGATTACTATGGCTACACCTTC